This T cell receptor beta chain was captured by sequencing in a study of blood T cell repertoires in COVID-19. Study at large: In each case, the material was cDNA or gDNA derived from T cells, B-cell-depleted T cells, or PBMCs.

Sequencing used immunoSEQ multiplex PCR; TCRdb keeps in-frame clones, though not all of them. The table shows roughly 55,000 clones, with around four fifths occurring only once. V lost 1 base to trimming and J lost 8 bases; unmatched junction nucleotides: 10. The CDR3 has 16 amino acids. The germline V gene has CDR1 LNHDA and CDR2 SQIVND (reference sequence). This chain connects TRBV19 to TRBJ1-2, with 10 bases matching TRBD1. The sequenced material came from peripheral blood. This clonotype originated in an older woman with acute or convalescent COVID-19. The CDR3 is CASSIVAGTGVAGYTF. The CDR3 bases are TGTGCCAGTAGTATAGTCGCCGGGACAGGGGTTGCCGGCTACACCTTC.